These 18 T cell receptor beta chains were all obtained from the same sample, sequenced in a study of chemoradiotherapy in HPV16-positive cancers. The method was immunoSEQ multiplex PCR; TCRdb's version includes in-frame clones alone and lacks a portion of them. The sample lists 20,000 to 30,000 clones; 94% were seen once. This specimen was acquired from a patient who underwent chemoradiotherapy. The source is a human donor with HPV-associated anogenital cancer.

This clone appeared a single time. The J gene is TRBJ1-5, the V gene TRBV5-1; tentative D call: TRBD1 (6 bases). The germline V gene has CDR1 SGHRS and CDR2 YFSETQ. The V end lost 0 bases, the J end lost 10 bases, and 11 bases lay between the germline ends. The CDR3 has 13 residues. The CDR3 region has the DNA TGCGCCAGCAGCTTGGACCCAGGGGAACCCCAGCATTTT. It specifies CASSLDPGEPQHF.

In this sample, this clone turned up a few times. The J gene is TRBJ1-6, the V gene TRBV27, with unresolved D. CDR1 MNHEY and CDR2 SMNVEV come from the germline V gene (reference sequence). The CDR3 sequence is 15 residues long. The V gene lost 1 base and the J gene lost 10 bases, with 14 bases spanning the gap. This CDR3 reads CASSLFFGVGSPLHF. CDR3 DNA: TGTGCCAGCAGTTTATTTTTTGGGGTAGGGTCACCCCTCCACTTT.

This chain joins TRBV28 and TRBJ1-2, with 7 nucleotides matching TRBD1. Germline CDR1 reads MDHEN; CDR2 reads SYDVKM. The CDR3 is made up of 15 amino acids. V lost 7 bases and J lost 2; bases outside the gene matches: 10. The CDR3 region is CASTLPGTVNYGYTF. CDR3 nucleotide sequence: TGTGCCAGCACCCTTCCCGGGACAGTAAACTATGGCTACACCTTC.

This clone was counted only a few times. The chain joins TRBV5-1 to TRBJ2-5; possibly TRBD1 for D (5 bases). Per the germline V gene, CDR1 is SGHRS and CDR2 is YFSETQ. The CDR3 spans 14 residues. V was cut by 3 bases and J by 3 bases, with 12 bases left in between. This chain's CDR3 is CASSSLTDEETQYF. The CDR3 DNA follows: TGCGCCAGCAGCTCGTTGACAGATGAAGAGACCCAGTACTTC.

A single count supports this clone. The junction departs from the called germline gene at one end, perhaps through a read error. The chain couples TRBV11-3 to TRBJ1-6; D is uncertain. The germline V gene has CDR1 SGHNT and CDR2 YENEEA. This CDR3 spans 8 amino acids. This CDR3 reads CASSPLHF. The CDR3 region has the DNA TGTGCCAGCAGCCCCCTTCACTTT.

This clone was seen once. The chain's CDR3 is CASSLDLTYEQYF. The CDR3 DNA is TGTGCCAGCAGCTTGGACTTAACCTACGAGCAGTACTTC. The gene calls are TRBV5-4 and TRBJ2-7; unclear D gene. Trimming removed 0 bases at V and 2 bases at J, with 6 bases between. Germline values: CDR1 SGHNT, CDR2 YYREEE (reference sequence). CDR3 length: 13 amino acids.

This clone was seen just once. This chain links TRBV5-1 with TRBJ2-5; unclear D gene. The V and J ends lost 2 bases and 5 bases respectively, with 10 bases between them. This CDR3 is built from 13 residues. CDR1 and CDR2 (germline): SGHRS, YFSETQ. CDR3 DNA: TGCGCCAGCAGCTTTGGGGTCGGGGAGACCCAGTACTTC. Protein: CASSFGVGETQYF.

V is TRBV7-9 and J is TRBJ2-5; 7 positions agree with TRBD2. The CDR3 runs 15 residues. Trimming cost V 0 bases and J 0 bases; bases outside gene matches: 1. Germline CDR1 reads SEHNR; CDR2 reads FQNEAQ (reference sequence). Here the CDR3 reads CASSLAAGYQETQYF. The CDR3 DNA sequence: TGTGCCAGCAGCTTAGCAGCGGGATACCAAGAGACCCAGTACTTC.

This chain uses TRBV30 with TRBJ2-7; 12 bases align to TRBD2. J lost 5 bases, V lost 5 bases, and 13 bases had no gene match. The CDR3 is 16 amino acids. Germline V gene sequence: CDR1 GTSNPN, CDR2 SVGIG (reference sequence). CDR3 residues: CAWGRPGLAGQNEQYF. In DNA, the CDR3 is TGTGCCTGGGGGCGGCCCGGACTAGCGGGGCAAAACGAGCAGTACTTC.

This clone was seen just once. V gene TRBV28 combines with J gene TRBJ1-2; unclear D gene. In germline, CDR1 is MDHEN, CDR2 SYDVKM. Deletions cut 3 bases from V and 4 bases from J, with 12 bases between. The CDR3 loop spans 14 amino acids. The CDR3, as DNA: TGTGCCAGCAGTTTGAGCAACAGCTTCTATGGCTACACCTTC. Its protein is CASSLSNSFYGYTF.

The gene calls are TRBV7-2 and TRBJ2-1; D not certain. V was pared by 1 base and J by 8 bases, with 9 bases between. The CDR3 has 13 residues. Germline CDR1 is SGHTA and CDR2 is FQGNSA. The CDR3 reads CASSLGPADEQFF. The CDR3 DNA follows: TGTGCCAGCAGCTTAGGACCCGCCGATGAGCAGTTCTTC.

The chain has TRBV10-3 and TRBJ1-5; TRBD1 aligns across 9 bases. This CDR3 has 18 amino acids. CDR1 is ENHRY, CDR2 SYGVKD, per germline. J was trimmed by 5 bases and V by 6 bases; bases with no gene match: 17. In nucleotides, the CDR3 is TGTGCCATCAGCTCTAAAAAGCTCCCGGGACAGGGTTATCAGCCCCAGCATTTT. Amino acid sequence: CAISSKKLPGQGYQPQHF.

The rearrangement links TRBV6-5 to TRBJ2-7; 9 positions match TRBD1. The CDR3 is made up of 15 amino acids. The junction had 4 bases not matched to a gene; V was cut back by 0 bases and J by 4 bases. From germline, CDR1 is MNHEY and CDR2 SVGAGI. Here the CDR3 reads CASSYSRTGVYEQYF. In nucleotides, the CDR3 is TGTGCCAGCAGTTACTCACGGACAGGGGTTTACGAGCAGTACTTC.

This chain connects TRBV5-1 to TRBJ2-3; the D gene is possibly TRBD1 (6 bases). From germline, CDR1 is SGHRS and CDR2 YFSETQ. Trimming took 4 bases from V and 4 from J, leaving 16 bases between them. This CDR3 contains 15 residues. The DNA of the CDR3 is TGCGCCAGCAGCGGGGGACAATTGAGTGCAGATACGCAGTATTTT. Its translation: CASSGGQLSADTQYF.

The chain joins TRBV7-2 to TRBJ2-1; 9 bases map to TRBD1. This CDR3 comprises 18 residues. V dropped 0 bases and J dropped 0; count of bases not matched to a gene: 6. Germline CDR1 reads SGHTA; CDR2 reads FQGNSA. This CDR3 reads CASSLADRGFSSYNEQFF. In DNA form, the CDR3 reads TGTGCCAGCAGCTTAGCAGACAGGGGGTTCAGCTCCTACAATGAGCAGTTCTTC. The variable domain in full, completed from reference TRBV7-2 and TRBJ2-1, reads GAGVSQSPSNKVTEKGKDVELRCDPISGHTALYWYRQSLGQGLEFLIYFQGNSAPDKSGLPSDRFSAERTGGSVSTLTIQRTQQEDSAVYLCASSLADRGFSSYNEQFFGPGTRLTVL.

This rearrangement joins TRBV28 to TRBJ1-2; 7 bases match TRBD1. CDR3 length: 18 amino acids. The V segment lost 5 bases and the J segment 7 bases; nucleotides outside the gene matches: 22. CDR1 is MDHEN, CDR2 SYDVKM, per germline. The DNA of the CDR3 is TGTGCCAGCAGTCGGCTCGGGGCCGCAGAGAACAGGGGATCTGGCTACACCTTC. It specifies CASSRLGAAENRGSGYTF.

The V gene is TRBV6-5, the J gene TRBJ2-1, with a possible D match to TRBD1 (6 bases). CDR3 length: 13 amino acids. V was cut by 0 bases and J by 9 bases, with 9 bases left in between. Germline CDR1 MNHEY, CDR2 SVGAGI. Here the CDR3 DNA reads TGTGCCAGCAGTTACTCGTTGGGGGCTGAGCAGTTCTTC. Amino acid sequence: CASSYSLGAEQFF.

Within the sample, this clone is large. The chain joins TRBV4-1 to TRBJ1-4; a weak D match, TRBD1 (5 bases). CDR1 and CDR2 from the germline V gene are MGHRA and YSYEKL. V was cut by 4 bases and J by 9 bases, with 21 bases left in between. The CDR3 extends over 16 amino acids. CDR3 amino acids: CASSRGVRTPWQKLFF. The CDR3, as DNA: TGCGCCAGCAGCCGCGGGGTAAGGACACCATGGCAAAAACTGTTTTTT.